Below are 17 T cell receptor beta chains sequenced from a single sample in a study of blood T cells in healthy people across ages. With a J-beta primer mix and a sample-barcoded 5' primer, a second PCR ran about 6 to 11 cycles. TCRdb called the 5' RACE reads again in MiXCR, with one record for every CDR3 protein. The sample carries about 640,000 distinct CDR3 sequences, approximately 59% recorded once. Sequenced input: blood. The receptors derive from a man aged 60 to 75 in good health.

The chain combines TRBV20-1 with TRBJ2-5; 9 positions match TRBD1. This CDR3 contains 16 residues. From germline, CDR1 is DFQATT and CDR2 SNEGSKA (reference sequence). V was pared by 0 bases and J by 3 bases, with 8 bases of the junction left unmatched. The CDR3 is CSARDPLRDREETQYF. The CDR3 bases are TGCAGTGCTAGAGATCCACTCCGGGACAGGGAAGAGACCCAGTACTTC.

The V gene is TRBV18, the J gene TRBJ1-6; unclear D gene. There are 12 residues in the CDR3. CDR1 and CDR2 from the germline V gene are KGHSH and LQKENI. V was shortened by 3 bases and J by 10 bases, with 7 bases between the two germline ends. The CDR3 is CASSPGKSPLHF. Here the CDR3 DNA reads TGTGCCAGCTCACCGGGTAAATCACCCCTCCACTTT.

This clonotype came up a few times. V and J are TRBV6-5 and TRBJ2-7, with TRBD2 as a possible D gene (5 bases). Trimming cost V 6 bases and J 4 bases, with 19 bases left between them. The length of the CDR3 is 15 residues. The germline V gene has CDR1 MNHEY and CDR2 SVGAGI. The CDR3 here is CASSLGVGKFYEQYF. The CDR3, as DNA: TGTGCCAGCAGCCTCGGGGTAGGCAAGTTTTACGAGCAGTACTTC.

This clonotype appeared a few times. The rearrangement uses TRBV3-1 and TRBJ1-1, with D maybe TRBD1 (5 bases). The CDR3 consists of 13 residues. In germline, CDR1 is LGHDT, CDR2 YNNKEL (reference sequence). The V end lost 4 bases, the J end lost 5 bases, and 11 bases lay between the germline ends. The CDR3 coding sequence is TGTGCCAGCAGCCGACTGGGGGGAACTGAAGCTTTCTTT. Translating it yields CASSRLGGTEAFF.

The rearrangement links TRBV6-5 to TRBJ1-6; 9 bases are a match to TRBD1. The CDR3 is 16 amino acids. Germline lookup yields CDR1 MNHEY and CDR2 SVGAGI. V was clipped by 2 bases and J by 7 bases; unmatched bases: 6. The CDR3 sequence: CASSYVQGARNSPLHF. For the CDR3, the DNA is TGTGCCAGCAGTTACGTACAGGGGGCGCGGAATTCACCCCTCCACTTT.

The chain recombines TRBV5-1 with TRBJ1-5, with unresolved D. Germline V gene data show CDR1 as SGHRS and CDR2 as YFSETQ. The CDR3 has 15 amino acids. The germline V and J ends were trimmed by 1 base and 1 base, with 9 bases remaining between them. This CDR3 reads CASSLTGKSNQPQHF. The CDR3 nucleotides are TGCGCCAGCAGCTTGACGGGGAAAAGCAATCAGCCCCAGCATTTT.

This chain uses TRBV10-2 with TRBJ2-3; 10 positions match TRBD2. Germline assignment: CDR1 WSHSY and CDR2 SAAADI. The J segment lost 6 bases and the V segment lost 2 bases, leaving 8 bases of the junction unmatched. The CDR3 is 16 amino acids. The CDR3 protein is CASSERGLAWGDTQYF. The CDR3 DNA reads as TGCGCCAGCAGTGAGAGGGGACTAGCGTGGGGGGATACGCAGTATTTT.

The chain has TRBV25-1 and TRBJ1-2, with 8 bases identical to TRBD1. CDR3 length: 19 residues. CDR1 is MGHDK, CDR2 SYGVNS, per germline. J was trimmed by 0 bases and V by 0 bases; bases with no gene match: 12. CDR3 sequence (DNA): TGTGCCAGCAGTGAATATGCCCCGACAGGGGTGAAGGCTAACTATGGCTACACCTTC. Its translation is CASSEYAPTGVKANYGYTF.

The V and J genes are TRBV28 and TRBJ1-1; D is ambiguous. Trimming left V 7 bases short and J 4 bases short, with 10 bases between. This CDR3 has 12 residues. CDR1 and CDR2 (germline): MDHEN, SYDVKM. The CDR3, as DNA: TGTGCCAGCACCAGACTCAGCACTGAAGCTTTCTTT. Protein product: CASTRLSTEAFF.

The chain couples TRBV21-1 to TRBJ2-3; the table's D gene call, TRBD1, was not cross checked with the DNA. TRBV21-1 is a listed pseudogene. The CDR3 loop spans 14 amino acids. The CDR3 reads CASKRQGATDTQYF. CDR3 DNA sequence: TGTGCCAGCAAAAGACAGGGGGCGACAGATACGCAGTATTTT.

The CDR3: CALRPGITDTQYF. The CDR3, as DNA: TGTGCCCTCCGGCCAGGGATCACAGATACGCAGTATTTT. This chain joins TRBV10-3 and TRBJ2-3; D may be TRBD1 (5 bases). From germline, CDR1 is ENHRY and CDR2 SYGVKD. V lost 11 bases to trimming and J lost 2 bases, with 14 bases between them. The CDR3 runs to 13 residues.

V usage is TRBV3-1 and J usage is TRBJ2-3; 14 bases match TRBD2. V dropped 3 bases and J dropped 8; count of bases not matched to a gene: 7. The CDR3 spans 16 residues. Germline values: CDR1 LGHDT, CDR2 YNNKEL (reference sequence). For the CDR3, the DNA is TGTGCCAGCAGCCATCTGACTAGCGGGGGGGGAGGTACGCAGTATTTT. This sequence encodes CASSHLTSGGGGTQYF.

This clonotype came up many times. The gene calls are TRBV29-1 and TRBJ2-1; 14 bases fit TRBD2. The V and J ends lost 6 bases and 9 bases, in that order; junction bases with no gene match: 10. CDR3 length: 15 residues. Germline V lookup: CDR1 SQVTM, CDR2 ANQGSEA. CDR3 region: CSVGTSGGHYGEQFF. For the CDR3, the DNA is TGCAGCGTAGGGACTAGCGGGGGCCACTATGGTGAGCAGTTCTTC.

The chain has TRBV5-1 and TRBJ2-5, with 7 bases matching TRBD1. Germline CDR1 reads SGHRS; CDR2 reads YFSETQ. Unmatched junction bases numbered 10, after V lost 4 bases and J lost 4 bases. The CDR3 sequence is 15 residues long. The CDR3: CASSQQQGVRETQYF. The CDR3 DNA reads TGCGCCAGCAGCCAGCAGCAGGGGGTACGAGAGACCCAGTACTTC.

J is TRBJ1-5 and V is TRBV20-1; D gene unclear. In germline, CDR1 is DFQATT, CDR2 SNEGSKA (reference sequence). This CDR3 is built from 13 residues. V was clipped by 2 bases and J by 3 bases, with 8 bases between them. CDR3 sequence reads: CSARTELNQPQHF. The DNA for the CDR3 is TGCAGTGCTAGAACGGAACTCAATCAGCCCCAGCATTTT.

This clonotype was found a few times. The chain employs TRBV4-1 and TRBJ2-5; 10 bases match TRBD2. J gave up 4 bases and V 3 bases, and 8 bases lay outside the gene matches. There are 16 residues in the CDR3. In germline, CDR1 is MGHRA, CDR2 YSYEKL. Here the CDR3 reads CASSHQQRGGRETQYF. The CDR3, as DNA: TGCGCCAGCAGCCACCAACAGCGGGGGGGCAGAGAGACCCAGTACTTC.

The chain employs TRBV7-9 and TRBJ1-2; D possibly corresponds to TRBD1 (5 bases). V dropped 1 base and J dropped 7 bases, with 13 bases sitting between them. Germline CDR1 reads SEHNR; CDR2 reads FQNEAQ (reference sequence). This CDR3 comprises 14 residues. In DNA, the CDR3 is TGTGCCAGCAGCTTAGAGTTGGGGGAAGCTGGCTACACCTTC. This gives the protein CASSLELGEAGYTF.